These 9 T cell receptor beta chains came from one sample sequenced in a study of T cells in Graves' hyperthyroidism and ophthalmopathy. TCR beta CDR3 regions were amplified from RNA. The HTBI set primed first-round TCR CDR3 RT-PCR. TCRdb redid the calling of the multiplex PCR reads with MiXCR, one entry per CDR3 protein. The sample comprises hundreds of thousands of distinct CDR3 sequences, roughly 15% of which are singletons, and 4.3% rests with the top ten. Material: blood. The origin of the receptors is a woman between 40 and 55 years old with Graves' ophthalmopathy.

In this sample, this clonotype turned up many times. The J gene is TRBJ1-2, the V gene TRBV19; D is perhaps TRBD1 (5 bases). CDR1 and CDR2 from the germline V gene are LNHDA and SQIVND (reference sequence). Between the trimmed V and J ends, which lost 6 bases and 4 bases, there was a span of 15 bases. This CDR3 comprises 14 residues. The chain's CDR3 is CASRPGGSPYGYTF. The CDR3 DNA is TGTGCCAGTAGACCGGGGGGGAGTCCCTATGGCTACACCTTC.

This clonotype was picked up many times. The rearrangement uses TRBV6-2 or TRBV6-3 and TRBJ1-1, with D uncertain. V was cut by 2 bases and J by 1 base, with 11 bases left in between. Germline-derived CDR1 and CDR2 are MNHEY and SVGEGT. This CDR3 contains 15 residues. The CDR3 nucleotides are TGTGCCAGCAGTTACCGGGCCCTTAGGAACACTGAAGCTTTCTTT. It yields the protein CASSYRALRNTEAFF.

The sample holds many counts of this clonotype. J is TRBJ1-2 and V is TRBV2; D gene unclear. Looked up from germline, CDR1 is SNHLY and CDR2 is FYNNEI. The CDR3 has 13 amino acids. V shed 4 bases and J shed 4 bases, with 10 bases lying between them. The CDR3 loop reads CASSVRGGYGYTF. The CDR3 nucleotides read TGTGCCAGCAGTGTGCGCGGCGGCTATGGCTACACCTTC. Based on the CDR3 plus reference TRBV2 and TRBJ1-2, the full variable domain is EPEVTQTPSHQVTQMGQEVILRCVPISNHLYFYWYRQILGQKVEFLVSFYNNEISEKSEIFDDQFSVERPDGSNFTLKIRSTKLEDSAMYFCASSVRGGYGYTFGSGTRLTVV.

This clonotype showed up many times. The V gene is TRBV7-9, the J gene TRBJ2-5, with TRBD2 as a possible D gene (6 bases). V was trimmed by 5 bases and J by 5 bases, leaving 15 bases between them. The CDR3 is 14 amino acids. The germline V gene encodes CDR1 SEHNR and CDR2 FQNEAQ (reference sequence). Here the CDR3 DNA reads TGTGCCAGCAGCCAGCCGGGACTTGGGGAGACCCAGTACTTC. Translated: CASSQPGLGETQYF.

This clonotype was counted only a few times. This may come from a read error, since a much larger clone is one base off. The rearrangement joins TRBV12-3 or TRBV12-4 to TRBJ2-7; TRBD2 matches 10 bases. This CDR3 region has 14 residues. The CDR3, as DNA: TGTGCCAGCAGTCCCGGACTAGCGGCCTACGAGCAGTGCTTC. Protein: CASSPGLAAYEQCF.

This clonotype was seen ten or more times. The rearrangement uses TRBV29-1 and TRBJ2-4; D possibly corresponds to TRBD1 (5 bases). Germline V gene lookup returns CDR1 SQVTM and CDR2 ANQGSEA. CDR3 length equals 13 residues. Deletions cut 4 bases from V and 5 bases from J, with 12 bases between. CDR3 nucleotide sequence: TGCAGCGTTGTGTATAGGGGCCAAAACATTCAGTACTTC. Its translation: CSVVYRGQNIQYF.

The sample holds a few counts of this clonotype. V and J are TRBV19 and TRBJ1-1; D unclear. Trimming left V 2 bases short and J 10 bases short, with 11 bases between. The length of the CDR3 is 12 residues. The germline V gene has CDR1 LNHDA and CDR2 SQIVND (reference sequence). As DNA, the CDR3 is TGTGCCAGTAGTATATCCCTGAGCGGAGCTTTCTTT. Amino acid sequence: CASSISLSGAFF.

This clonotype was recorded many times. The V and J genes are TRBV20-1 and TRBJ1-1, with a tentative D call TRBD1 (6 bases). Germline CDR1 DFQATT, CDR2 SNEGSKA (reference sequence). This CDR3 region has 11 residues. V lost 7 bases and J 3 bases, leaving 9 bases between the germline ends. The DNA of the CDR3 is TGCAGTGTGGCAGGGGACACTGAAGCTTTCTTT. This encodes CSVAGDTEAFF.

Only a few counts were recorded for this clonotype. The rearrangement uses TRBV4-1 and TRBJ1-2; D not certain. With 0 bases removed from V and 4 bases from J, the gap between germline ends came to 9 bases. The CDR3 covers 14 residues. Per the germline V gene, CDR1 is MGHRA and CDR2 is YSYEKL. DNA for the CDR3: TGCGCCAGCAGCCAAGATGGAACGTCCTATGGCTACACCTTC. Amino acid sequence: CASSQDGTSYGYTF.